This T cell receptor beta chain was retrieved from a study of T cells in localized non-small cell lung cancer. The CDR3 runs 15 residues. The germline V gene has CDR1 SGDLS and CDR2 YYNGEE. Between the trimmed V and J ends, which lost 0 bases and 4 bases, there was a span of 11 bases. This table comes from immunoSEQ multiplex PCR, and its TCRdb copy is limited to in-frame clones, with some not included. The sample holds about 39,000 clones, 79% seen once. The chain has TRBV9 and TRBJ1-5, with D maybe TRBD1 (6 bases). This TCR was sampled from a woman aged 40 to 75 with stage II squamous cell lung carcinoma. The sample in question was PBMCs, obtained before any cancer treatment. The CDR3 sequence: CASSVGQGINQPQHF. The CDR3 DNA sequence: TGTGCCAGCAGCGTAGGTCAGGGGATTAATCAGCCCCAGCATTTT.